The TCR beta chain described here comes from a study of blood T cell repertoires in COVID-19. Libraries were prepared by immunoSEQ multiplex PCR; TCRdb keeps only in-frame clonotypes and omits some of them. Seen here are tens of thousands of clones, roughly 84% observed once, and the top ten hold 4.9%. This CDR3 has 14 residues. Germline lookup yields CDR1 KGHSH and CDR2 LQKENI. V lost 4 bases, J lost 6 bases, and 5 bases stayed unmatched. This TCR was sampled from a woman of 80 years or more with acute or convalescent COVID-19. The sequenced sample consisted of peripheral blood. This sequence joins TRBV18 and TRBJ2-2; 7 bases agree with TRBD1. DNA for the CDR3: TGTGCCAGCTCACTGGACAGGAATTCCGGGGAGCTGTTTTTT. Its protein is CASSLDRNSGELFF. The full variable domain, with the rest looked up from reference TRBV18 and TRBJ2-2, is NAGVMQNPRHLVRRRGQEARLRCSPMKGHSHVYWYRQLPEEGLKFMVYLQKENIIDESGMPKERFSAEFPKEGPSILRIQQVVRGDSAAYFCASSLDRNSGELFFGEGSRLTVL.